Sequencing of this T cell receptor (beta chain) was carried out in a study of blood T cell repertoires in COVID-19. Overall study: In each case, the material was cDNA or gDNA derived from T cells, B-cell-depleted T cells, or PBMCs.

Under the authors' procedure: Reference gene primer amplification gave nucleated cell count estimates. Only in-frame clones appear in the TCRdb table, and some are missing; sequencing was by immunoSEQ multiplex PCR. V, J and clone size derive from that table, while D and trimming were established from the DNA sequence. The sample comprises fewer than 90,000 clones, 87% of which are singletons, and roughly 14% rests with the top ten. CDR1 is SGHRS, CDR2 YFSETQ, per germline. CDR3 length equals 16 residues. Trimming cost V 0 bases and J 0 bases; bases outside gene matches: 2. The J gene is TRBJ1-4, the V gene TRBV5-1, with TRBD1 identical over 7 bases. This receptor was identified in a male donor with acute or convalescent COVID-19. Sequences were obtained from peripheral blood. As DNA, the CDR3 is TGCGCCAGCAGCTTGGGCCAGGGGGCAACTAATGAAAAACTGTTTTTT. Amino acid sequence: CASSLGQGATNEKLFF.